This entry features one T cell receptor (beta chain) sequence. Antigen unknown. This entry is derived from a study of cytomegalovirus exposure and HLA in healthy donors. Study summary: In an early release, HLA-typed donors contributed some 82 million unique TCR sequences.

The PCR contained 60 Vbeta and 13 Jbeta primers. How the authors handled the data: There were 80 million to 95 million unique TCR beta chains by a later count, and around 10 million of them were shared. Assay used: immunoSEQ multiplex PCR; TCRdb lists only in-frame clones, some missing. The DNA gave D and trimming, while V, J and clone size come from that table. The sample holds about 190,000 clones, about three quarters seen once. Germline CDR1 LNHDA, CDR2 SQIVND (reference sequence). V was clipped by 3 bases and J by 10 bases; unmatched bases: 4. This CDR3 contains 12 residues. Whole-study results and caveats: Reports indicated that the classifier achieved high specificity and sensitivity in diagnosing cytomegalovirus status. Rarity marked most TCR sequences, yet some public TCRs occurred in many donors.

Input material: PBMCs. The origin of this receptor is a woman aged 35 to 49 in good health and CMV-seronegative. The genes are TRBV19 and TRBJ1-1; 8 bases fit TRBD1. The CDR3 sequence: CASSITGGRAFF. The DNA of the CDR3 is TGTGCCAGTAGTATTACAGGGGGGAGAGCTTTCTTT.